This T cell receptor beta chain comes out of a study of T cells in Graves' hyperthyroidism and ophthalmopathy. Per the germline V gene, CDR1 is LGHDT and CDR2 is YNNKEL (reference sequence). V was cut by 6 bases and J by 0 bases, with 13 bases left in between. CDR3 length equals 15 residues. This clonotype was detected many times. Amplification of TCR beta CDR3 regions was performed using RNA transcripts as template. In the first-round RT-PCR of the TCR CDR3, the HTBI primer set was used. TCRdb re-called the multiplex PCR reads with MiXCR, one entry per CDR3 protein. Of about 690,000 distinct CDR3 sequences listed, about 18% are singletons.

The gene calls are TRBV3-1 and TRBJ2-3, with D unclear. Sample: blood. This TCR was sampled from a man aged 45-60 years with Graves' hyperthyroidism. DNA of the CDR3: TGTGCCAGCAGTGATCAGTCTCGTAGCACAGATACGCAGTATTTT. It codes for CASSDQSRSTDTQYF.